This T cell receptor beta chain was observed in a study of human thymus T cells (TCRdb year 2020). Study-level background: The study described the TCR alpha and beta repertoires in under ten infant thymus samples and a handful of matching peripheral blood samples. The cohort included six male and a couple of female infants, with donor ages spanning 7 to 244 days. Points the paper makes about the study in general: Both the thymic and the peripheral blood repertoires appeared to show biased V and J gene segment usage. The related research found that thymic TCR repertoires overlapped highly between unrelated individuals. On average, thymus samples yielded about 810,000 unique TCRB clonotypes, whereas blood samples yielded some 85,000.

About this clone: Its binding antigen is unknown. No base qualities exist here, and no much larger clone lies one base off it.

Thymus tissue was collected as surgical resects that were removed during corrective cardiac surgery. Immunologically healthy infants undergoing open corrective cardiac surgery for congenital heart defects in Finland were used as donors. Thymocytes were mechanically released from the tissue and were stored as pellets of roughly 10-32 million cells at -70 degrees C. A QIAsymphony instrument was used to extract genomic DNA from the frozen cell pellets. TCRB and TCRAD loci were amplified from a standardized quantity of quality-controlled genomic DNA using the immunoSEQ multiplex PCR assay. The V(D)J region was spanned by amplicons of a length sufficient to cover the CDR3 and to identify V and J genes. Amplicon sequencing was performed on an Illumina platform through the commercial immunoSEQ service. As for the original processing: Primer bias and sequencing errors were corrected as previously described, and TCRAD and TCRB definitions were based on the IMGT database. Repertoires were analysed with immunoSEQ Analyzer 3.0 and VDJTools, covering basic statistics, V/J segment usage, diversity estimates, rarefaction and pairwise overlap. Diversity was estimated using the Chao1, ChaoE, Efron-Thisted, Shannon and inverse Simpson indices, and was also estimated on datasets down-sampled to the size of the smallest sample. Repertoire overlap was assessed by strict matching of CDR3 nucleotide sequence, V gene and J gene, and clustering was done by Jaccard-based multidimensional scaling. The table was pulled from immuneACCESS by TCRdb, which kept in-frame rearrangements only. Such tables lose some clones; where checked, under half of the loss comes from unresolved V genes, and the rest has no known cause. The DNA was the basis for D and trimming; V, J and clone size are from that table. In all, the sample holds 78,000 or so clones, and roughly 96% of those were seen once. Of the sample, roughly 0.03% falls within the top ten clones.

The CDR3 contains 12 residues, cysteine and phenylalanine counted. Only CDR3 DNA is held: 36 bases, read in frame from base 1. V gives up 0 bases and J gives up 5 bases, and the segment between their germline ends measures 3 bases. The germline V gene sets CDR1 to SGDLS and CDR2 to YYNGEE. Specimen: thymus tissue. The clonotype comes from a boy under three years old with a congenital heart defect but otherwise immunologically healthy. Recombination connected TRBV9 to TRBJ2-1, with the D segment identity uncertain. The CDR3 amino acid sequence is: CASSVEDNEQFF. The DNA reads TGTGCCAGCAGCGTAGAGGACAATGAGCAGTTCTTC.